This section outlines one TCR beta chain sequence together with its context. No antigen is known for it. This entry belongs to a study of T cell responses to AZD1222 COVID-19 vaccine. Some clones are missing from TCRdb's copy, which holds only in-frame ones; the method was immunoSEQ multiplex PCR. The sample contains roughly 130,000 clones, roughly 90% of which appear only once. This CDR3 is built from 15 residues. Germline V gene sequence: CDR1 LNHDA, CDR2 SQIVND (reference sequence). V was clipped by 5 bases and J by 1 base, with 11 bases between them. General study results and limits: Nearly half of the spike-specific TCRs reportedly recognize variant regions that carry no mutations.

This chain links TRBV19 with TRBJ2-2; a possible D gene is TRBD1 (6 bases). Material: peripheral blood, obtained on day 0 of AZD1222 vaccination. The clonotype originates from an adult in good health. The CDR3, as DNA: TGTGCCAGTAGTGCCGACAGGAAGAACACCGGGGAGCTGTTTTTT. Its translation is CASSADRKNTGELFF.